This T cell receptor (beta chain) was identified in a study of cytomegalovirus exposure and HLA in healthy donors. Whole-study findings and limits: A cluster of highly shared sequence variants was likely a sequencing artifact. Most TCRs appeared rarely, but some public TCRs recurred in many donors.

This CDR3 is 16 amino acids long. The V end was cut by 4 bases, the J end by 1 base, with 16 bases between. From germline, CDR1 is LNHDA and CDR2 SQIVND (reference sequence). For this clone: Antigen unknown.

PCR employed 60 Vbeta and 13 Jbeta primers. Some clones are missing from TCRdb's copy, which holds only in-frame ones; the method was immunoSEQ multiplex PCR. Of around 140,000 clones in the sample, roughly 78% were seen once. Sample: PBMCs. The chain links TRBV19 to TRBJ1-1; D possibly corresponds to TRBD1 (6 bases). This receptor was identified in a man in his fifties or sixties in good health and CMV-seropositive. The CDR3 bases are TGTGCCAGTAGTAAGGGGGGGCGAACGGGGAACACTGAAGCTTTCTTT. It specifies CASSKGGRTGNTEAFF.